Listed below are T cell receptor beta chains from one sample, sequenced in a study of CD8+CD57+ T cells in acquired aplastic anemia. TCRdb ran MiXCR on the reads and lists one entry per CDR3 protein. The table includes about 180,000 distinct CDR3 sequences, roughly half detected once. Sequencing was performed on sorted CD4+, CD8+, or CD8+CD57+ T cells (not recorded which) from PBMCs. All receptors come from a human donor in good health. Both conserved end residues are part of each CDR3. Each record gives: J gene, D gene, V gene, clone size, CDR3 protein, CDR3 DNA. The D gene is left open where the match is weak. Only some rows state a clone size, as once, few, many or a class for expanded clones.

J gene: TRBJ1-2; D gene: .; V gene: TRBV27; clone size: .; CDR3 protein: CASSLMSGRNYGYTF; CDR3 DNA: TGTGCCAGCAGTTTGATGTCGGGGCGGAACTATGGCTACACCTTC
J gene: TRBJ2-5; D gene: .; V gene: TRBV7-9; clone size: few; CDR3 protein: CASSFGQRETQYF; CDR3 DNA: TGTGCCAGCAGCTTCGGCCAGAGGGAGACCCAGTACTTC
J gene: TRBJ2-7; D gene: .; V gene: TRBV30; clone size: .; CDR3 protein: CAWTPGSFLEQYF; CDR3 DNA: TGTGCCTGGACACCGGGCAGCTTTCTCGAGCAGTACTTC
J gene: TRBJ1-5; D gene: .; V gene: TRBV6-1; clone size: many; CDR3 protein: CASSRRYNQPQHF; CDR3 DNA: TGTGCCAGCAGCCGACGGTACAATCAGCCCCAGCATTTT
J gene: TRBJ2-1; D gene: TRBD2; V gene: TRBV7-3; clone size: .; CDR3 protein: CASSQGGSSYNEQFF; CDR3 DNA: TGTGCCAGCAGTCAAGGCGGGAGTTCCTACAATGAGCAGTTCTTC
J gene: TRBJ2-1; D gene: TRBD1; V gene: TRBV3-1; clone size: .; CDR3 protein: CASSQTGGNNEQSF; CDR3 DNA: TGTGCCAGCAGCCAAACAGGGGGAAACAATGAGCAGTCCTTC
J gene: TRBJ2-7; D gene: .; V gene: TRBV20-1; clone size: many; CDR3 protein: CSAPRTLGAYEQYF; CDR3 DNA: TGCAGTGCTCCACGGACCTTGGGAGCCTACGAGCAGTACTTC
J gene: TRBJ1-2; D gene: .; V gene: TRBV29-1; clone size: few; CDR3 protein: CSGSDRGDGYTF; CDR3 DNA: TGCAGCGGCTCGGACAGAGGGGATGGCTACACCTTC
J gene: TRBJ1-6; D gene: TRBD1; V gene: TRBV13; clone size: .; CDR3 protein: CASSTGTGEGSPLHF; CDR3 DNA: TGTGCCAGCTCGACGGGCACAGGGGAGGGTTCACCCCTCCACTTT
J gene: TRBJ2-1; D gene: .; V gene: TRBV2; clone size: .; CDR3 protein: CASNPPGTEDNEQFF; CDR3 DNA: TGTGCCAGCAACCCCCCCGGGACTGAGGACAATGAGCAGTTCTTC
J gene: TRBJ2-2; D gene: .; V gene: TRBV9; clone size: .; CDR3 protein: CASSVEGGELFF; CDR3 DNA: TGTGCCAGCAGCGTAGAGGGCGGGGAGCTGTTTTTT
J gene: TRBJ2-1; D gene: .; V gene: TRBV14; clone size: .; CDR3 protein: CASSHRQEPYNEQFF; CDR3 DNA: TGTGCCAGCAGCCATCGACAGGAGCCGTACAATGAGCAGTTCTTC
J gene: TRBJ2-3; D gene: TRBD1; V gene: TRBV20-1; clone size: .; CDR3 protein: CSAISGTGTDTQYF; CDR3 DNA: TGCAGTGCTATATCCGGGACAGGGACCGATACGCAGTATTTT
J gene: TRBJ2-2; D gene: .; V gene: TRBV24-1; clone size: many; CDR3 protein: CATSDPTGWTGELFF; CDR3 DNA: TGTGCCACCAGTGATCCGACCGGTTGGACCGGGGAGCTGTTTTTT
J gene: TRBJ1-5; D gene: .; V gene: TRBV6-6; clone size: many; CDR3 protein: CASSYRAGNSNQPQHF; CDR3 DNA: TGTGCCAGCAGTTACCGGGCAGGGAATAGCAATCAGCCCCAGCATTTT
J gene: TRBJ2-7; D gene: TRBD1; V gene: TRBV20-1; clone size: .; CDR3 protein: CSAQTGNEQYF; CDR3 DNA: TGCAGTGCTCAGACAGGGAATGAGCAGTACTTC
J gene: TRBJ2-5; D gene: .; V gene: TRBV2; clone size: .; CDR3 protein: CASRDSNQETQYF; CDR3 DNA: TGTGCCAGCAGGGACAGTAACCAAGAGACCCAGTACTTC
J gene: TRBJ2-5; D gene: TRBD2; V gene: TRBV12-3/TRBV12-4; clone size: many; CDR3 protein: CASGRTGTSGKQETQYF; CDR3 DNA: TGTGCCAGCGGTCGGACGGGGACTAGCGGGAAACAAGAGACCCAGTACTTC
J gene: TRBJ2-7; D gene: TRBD2; V gene: TRBV12-5; clone size: few; CDR3 protein: CASGLSLKETSGRALSYEQYF; CDR3 DNA: TGTGCTAGTGGTTTGAGTCTAAAAGAGACTAGCGGGAGGGCCTTGTCCTACGAGCAGTACTTC
J gene: TRBJ2-7; D gene: .; V gene: TRBV6-2/TRBV6-3; clone size: .; CDR3 protein: CASSYSGTTGNEQYF; CDR3 DNA: TGTGCCAGCAGTTACTCTGGGACAACGGGCAACGAGCAGTACTTC
J gene: TRBJ2-1; D gene: TRBD2; V gene: TRBV20-1; clone size: many; CDR3 protein: CSARPAGAFNEQFF; CDR3 DNA: TGCAGTGCTAGACCCGCGGGAGCATTTAATGAGCAGTTCTTC
J gene: TRBJ2-3; D gene: TRBD1; V gene: TRBV19; clone size: .; CDR3 protein: CASSTRDRSTDTQYF; CDR3 DNA: TGTGCCAGTAGTACCCGGGACAGAAGCACAGATACGCAGTATTTT
J gene: TRBJ2-7; D gene: .; V gene: TRBV2; clone size: many; CDR3 protein: CASSVRLTLEQYF; CDR3 DNA: TGTGCCAGCAGCGTCAGGCTAACCCTCGAGCAGTACTTC
J gene: TRBJ1-1; D gene: .; V gene: TRBV11-3; clone size: many; CDR3 protein: CASSLTGISEAFF; CDR3 DNA: TGTGCCAGCAGCTTGACCGGGATTTCGGAAGCTTTCTTT
J gene: TRBJ1-1; D gene: TRBD1; V gene: TRBV19; clone size: .; CDR3 protein: CASSEGQGNTEAFF; CDR3 DNA: TGTGCCAGTAGTGAGGGACAGGGGAACACTGAAGCTTTCTTT
J gene: TRBJ1-1; D gene: .; V gene: TRBV19; clone size: .; CDR3 protein: CASSIDLEVTEAFF; CDR3 DNA: TGTGCCAGTAGTATAGATCTGGAGGTCACTGAAGCTTTCTTT